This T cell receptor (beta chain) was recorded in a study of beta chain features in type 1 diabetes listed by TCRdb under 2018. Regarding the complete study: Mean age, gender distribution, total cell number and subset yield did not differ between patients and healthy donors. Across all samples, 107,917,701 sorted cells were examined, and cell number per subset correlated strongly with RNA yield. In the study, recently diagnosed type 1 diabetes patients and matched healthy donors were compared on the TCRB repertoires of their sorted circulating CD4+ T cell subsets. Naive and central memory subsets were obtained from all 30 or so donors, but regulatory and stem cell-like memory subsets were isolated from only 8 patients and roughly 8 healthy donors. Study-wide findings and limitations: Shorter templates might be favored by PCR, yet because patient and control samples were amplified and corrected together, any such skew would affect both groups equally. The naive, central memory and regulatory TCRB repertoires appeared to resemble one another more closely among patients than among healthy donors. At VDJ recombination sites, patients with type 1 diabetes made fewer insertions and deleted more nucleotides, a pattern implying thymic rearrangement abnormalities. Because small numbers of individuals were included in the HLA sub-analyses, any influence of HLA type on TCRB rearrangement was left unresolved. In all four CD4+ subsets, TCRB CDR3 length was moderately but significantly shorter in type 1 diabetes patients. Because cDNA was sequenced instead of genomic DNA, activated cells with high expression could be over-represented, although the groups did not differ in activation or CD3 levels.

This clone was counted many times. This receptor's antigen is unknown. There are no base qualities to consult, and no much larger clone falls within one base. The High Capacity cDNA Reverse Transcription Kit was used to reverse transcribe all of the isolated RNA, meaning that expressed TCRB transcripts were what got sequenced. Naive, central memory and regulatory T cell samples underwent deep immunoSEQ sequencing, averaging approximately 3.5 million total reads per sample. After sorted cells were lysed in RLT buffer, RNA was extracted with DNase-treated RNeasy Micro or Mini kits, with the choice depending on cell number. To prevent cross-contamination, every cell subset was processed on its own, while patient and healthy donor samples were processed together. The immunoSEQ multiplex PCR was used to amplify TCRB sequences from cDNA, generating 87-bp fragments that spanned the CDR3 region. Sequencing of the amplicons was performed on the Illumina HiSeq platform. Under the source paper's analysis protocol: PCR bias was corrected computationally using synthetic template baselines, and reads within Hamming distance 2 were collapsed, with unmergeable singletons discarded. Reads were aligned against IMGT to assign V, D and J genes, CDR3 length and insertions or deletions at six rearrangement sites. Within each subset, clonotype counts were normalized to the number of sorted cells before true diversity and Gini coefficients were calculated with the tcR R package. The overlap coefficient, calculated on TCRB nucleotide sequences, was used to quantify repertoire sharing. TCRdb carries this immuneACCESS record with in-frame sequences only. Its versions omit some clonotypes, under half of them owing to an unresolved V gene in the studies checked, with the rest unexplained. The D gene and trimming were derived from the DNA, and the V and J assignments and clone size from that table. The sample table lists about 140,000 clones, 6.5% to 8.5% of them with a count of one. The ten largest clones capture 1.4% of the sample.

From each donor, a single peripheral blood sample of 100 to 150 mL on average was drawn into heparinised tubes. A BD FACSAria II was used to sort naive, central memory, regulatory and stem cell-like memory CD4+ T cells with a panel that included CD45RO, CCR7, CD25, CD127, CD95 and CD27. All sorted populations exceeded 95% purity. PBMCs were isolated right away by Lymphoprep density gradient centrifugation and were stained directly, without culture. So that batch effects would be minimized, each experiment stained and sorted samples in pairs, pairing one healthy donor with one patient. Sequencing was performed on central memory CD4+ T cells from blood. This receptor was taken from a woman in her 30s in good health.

The nucleotides read TGTGCCAGCAGCTTAGTTGGGCTAGCGGGTATGGATACGCAGTATTTT. It translates as CASSLVGLAGMDTQYF. The receptor chain draws on TRBV7-2 and TRBJ2-3; 8 of the junction bases match TRBD2. For CDR1 and CDR2, the germline V gene lists SGHTA and FQGNSA. Ends trimmed: V by 1 base, J by 6 bases; bases unmatched to a gene: 9. Measured from the cysteine to the phenylalanine, the CDR3 is 16 residues long. Here the CDR3 DNA is all that survives: 48 bases in frame from base 1.